This TCR beta chain originates from a study of human versus mouse CDR3 diversity and MHC coevolution. Overall study context: Reportedly, immunoSEQ detects one in 200,000 T cells with minimized PCR bias. Valid reads per sample ranged from about 5.5 x 10^6 to 1.6 x 10^7. Study-level points and caveats: Around 1.5 million TCR beta clonotypes were estimated for humans, the largest repertoire.

Some clones are missing from TCRdb's copy, which holds only in-frame ones; the method was immunoSEQ multiplex PCR. The table has fewer than 100,000 clones, just under 95% seen once. For this clone: The antigen is unknown.

CDR1 is SGHVS, CDR2 FQNEAQ, per germline. The CDR3 has 15 residues. Cells were CD45RO-negative CD62L-positive naive CD4 T cells sorted from PBMCs. Sequenced: naive CD4+ T cells from blood. Subset noted: CD45RO-negative CD62L-positive naive CD4 T cells. This chain links TRBV7-8 with TRBJ2-5; D not resolved. The closer fit of TRBJ2-7 to the DNA end suggests the J call may be wrong. The clonotype was recovered from a person aged 30 to 69 in good health. As DNA, the CDR3 is TGTGCCAGCAGCTTAGTTTTGGGTAAGGCGGCCGAGCAGTACTTC. It is translated as CASSLVLGKAAEQYF.